This T cell receptor beta chain was documented in a study of control samples from healthy donors and cancer patients. This table comes from immunoSEQ multiplex PCR, and its TCRdb copy is limited to in-frame clones, with some not included. The sample shows roughly 120,000 clones, over 90% of them seen only once. From germline, CDR1 is SNHLY and CDR2 FYNNEI. This CDR3 spans 15 amino acids. V was clipped by 5 bases and J by 4 bases, with 17 bases between them. Only a few counts were recorded for this clone. Sequenced material: blood. The sequence was obtained from a man aged 25-45 years in good health. The genes are TRBV2 and TRBJ1-2, with D uncertain. CDR3 in DNA: TGTGCCAGCAGTCCCCGGAGGGCTGGGAGCTATGGCTACACCTTC. Translated: CASSPRRAGSYGYTF.